The 26 T cell receptor beta chains reported below all come from one sample, sequenced in a study of cytomegalovirus exposure and HLA in healthy donors. The PCR had 60 Vbeta and 13 Jbeta primers. The repertoire was sequenced with immunoSEQ multiplex PCR; TCRdb's copy has only in-frame clones and lacks some. Found here are some 110,000 clones, over 65% of them singletons; the top ten hold approximately 10%. The sample comprised PBMCs. The receptor set was obtained from a woman between 50 and 59 years old in good health and CMV-seropositive.

The rearrangement joins TRBV11-2 to TRBJ1-4; 9 bases fit TRBD1. Germline assignment: CDR1 SGHAT and CDR2 FQNNGV. After removal of 5 bases from V and 5 bases from J, the junction contained 6 bases not matched to a gene. The CDR3 sequence is 15 residues long. The CDR3 DNA is TGTGCCAGCAGCGCCCCCGGGACAGGGAATGAAAAACTGTTTTTT. Translation: CASSAPGTGNEKLFF.

This clone was seen a handful of times. The chain couples TRBV9 to TRBJ1-6; D not certain. The CDR3 covers 15 residues. V lost 0 bases to trimming and J lost 7 bases, with 11 bases between them. Germline values: CDR1 SGDLS, CDR2 YYNGEE. The chain's CDR3 is CASSVGYITNSPLHF. CDR3 coding DNA: TGTGCCAGCAGCGTAGGGTACATTACAAATTCACCCCTCCACTTT. Complete variable domain (other parts from reference TRBV9 and TRBJ1-6): DSGVTQTPKHLITATGQRVTLRCSPRSGDLSVYWYQQSLDQGLQFLIQYYNGEERAKGNILERFSAQQFPDLHSELNLSSLELGDSALYFCASSVGYITNSPLHFGNGTRLTVT.

A word on this clone: One junction end disagrees with the germline gene, perhaps due to a read error. The chain couples TRBV11-2 to TRBJ1-2; TRBD1 aligns across 9 bases. CDR3 length equals 14 residues. Germline loops: CDR1 SGHAT, CDR2 FQNNGV. The CDR3 sequence: CASSVDRGEAGYTF. As DNA, the CDR3 is TGTGCCAGCAGCGTAGACAGGGGGGAGGCTGGCTACACCTTC.

This chain joins TRBV7-9 and TRBJ2-7; D is perhaps TRBD2 (6 bases). The CDR3 is 12 amino acids. Per germline, CDR1 SEHNR and CDR2 FQNEAQ (reference sequence). V dropped 6 bases and J dropped 5 bases, with 11 bases sitting between them. CDR3 coding DNA: TGTGCCAGCAGGACGACGGGGGACGAGCAGTACTTC. Amino acid sequence: CASRTTGDEQYF.

This clone was picked up one time. The CDR3 is CASRRDTQETQYF. DNA for the CDR3: TGTGCCAGCAGACGTGACACACAAGAGACCCAGTACTTC. The V gene is TRBV5-4, the J gene TRBJ2-5; no reliable D call. The germline CDR1 and CDR2 sequences are SGHNT and YYREEE (reference sequence). The V end lost 5 bases, the J end lost 2 bases, and 10 bases lay between the germline ends. There are 13 residues in the CDR3.

This chain connects TRBV6-5 to TRBJ1-5; the D is unclear. V gave up 0 bases and J gave up 0 bases, with 9 bases separating them. Germline V lookup: CDR1 MNHEY, CDR2 SVGAGI. The CDR3 runs 16 residues. The CDR3 here is CASSYSSQISNQPQHF. The CDR3 coding sequence is TGTGCCAGCAGTTACTCTTCGCAGATTAGCAATCAGCCCCAGCATTTT.

This chain links TRBV29-1 with TRBJ2-5, with a weak D call TRBD1 (6 bases). CDR1 and CDR2 (germline): SQVTM, ANQGSEA. The CDR3 runs 13 residues. The V end lost 7 bases, the J end lost 1 base, and 13 bases lay between the germline ends. CDR3 DNA: TGCAGCGCCCGGGACACTATCCAAGAGACCCAGTACTTC. Its translation is CSARDTIQETQYF.

Concerning this clone itself: Other DNA sequences in this sample translate to the same CDR3. The chain joins TRBV4-3 to TRBJ1-5; tentatively, D is TRBD1 (5 bases). The CDR3 runs 15 residues. Trimming left V 2 bases short and J 7 bases short, with 15 bases between. Germline lookup yields CDR1 LGHNA and CDR2 YSLEER. The CDR3 nucleotides are TGCGCCAGCAGCCAATTCCAGGGTTGGAGACAGCCCCAGCATTTT. It specifies CASSQFQGWRQPQHF.

This rearrangement joins TRBV4-1 to TRBJ2-1, with TRBD2 matching 7 bases. Germline assignment: CDR1 MGHRA and CDR2 YSYEKL. Trimming at V came to 2 bases and at J to 5 bases, leaving 6 bases not matched to a gene. This CDR3 region has 15 residues. CDR3 sequence (DNA): TGCGCCAGCAGCCAATTTACCAGCGGGAACAATGAGCAGTTCTTC. Protein product: CASSQFTSGNNEQFF.

Turning to this clone: One end of the junction is discordant with germline, which a read error may explain. The chain employs TRBV4-3 and TRBJ1-2; D ambiguous. The germline gives CDR1 LGHNA, CDR2 YSLEER. The CDR3 runs to 15 residues. CDR3: CANSQRVGSDYGYTF. CDR3 DNA: TGCGCCAACAGCCAGAGGGTCGGGAGCGACTATGGCTACACCTTC.

The rearrangement uses TRBV5-6 and TRBJ2-5, with TRBD2 matching over 13 bases. The CDR3 is 19 amino acids. The V and J ends lost 1 base and 3 bases, in that order; junction bases with no gene match: 12. Germline assignment: CDR1 SGHDT and CDR2 YYEEEE. The CDR3 region has the DNA TGTGCCAGCAGCTTGAGCGTCGGGACTAGCGGGATAATAGAAGAGACCCAGTACTTC. It translates to CASSLSVGTSGIIEETQYF. Complete variable domain (other parts from reference TRBV5-6 and TRBJ2-5): DAGVTQSPTHLIKTRGQQVTLRCSPKSGHDTVSWYQQALGQGPQFIFQYYEEEERQRGNFPDRFSGHQFPNYSSELNVNALLLGDSALYLCASSLSVGTSGIIEETQYFGPGTRLLVL.

This rearrangement joins TRBV6-5 to TRBJ1-1; D perhaps matches TRBD1 (6 bases). The CDR3 covers 15 residues. V shed 2 bases and J shed 0 bases, with 10 bases lying between them. Germline CDR1 and CDR2: MNHEY and SVGAGI. CDR3 protein: CASSYQDRLNTEAFF. CDR3 in DNA: TGTGCCAGCAGTTACCAGGACAGATTGAACACTGAAGCTTTCTTT.

The chain uses TRBV5-4 and TRBJ1-1; D is perhaps TRBD1 (5 bases). Trimming shortened V by 1 base and J by 5 bases, and 15 bases separated the two germline ends. CDR3 length: 15 residues. Germline V CDR1 and CDR2: SGHNT, YYREEE (reference sequence). The CDR3 coding sequence is TGTGCCAGCAGCTTGCCTGGGGCCGGGGGGACTGAAGCTTTCTTT. Amino acids: CASSLPGAGGTEAFF.

The V gene is TRBV5-1, the J gene TRBJ1-6; the D gene is possibly TRBD1 (6 bases). The V gene's germline CDR1 is SGHRS and CDR2 YFSETQ. The CDR3 length is 15 residues. Trimming took 4 bases from V and 0 from J, leaving 8 bases between them. CDR3 amino acids: CASSQGSSYNSPLHF. The CDR3 coding sequence is TGCGCCAGCAGCCAGGGGAGCTCCTATAATTCACCCCTCCACTTT.

This clone was counted between two and nine times. V and J are TRBV6-1 and TRBJ2-7; weak D call: TRBD1 (6 bases). The CDR3 totals 15 residues. Looked up from germline, CDR1 is MNHNS and CDR2 is SASEGT. Trimming left V 6 bases short and J 0 bases short, with 15 bases between. In DNA form, the CDR3 reads TGTGCCAGCAGCTACAGGGCCCTGGACTCCTACGAGCAGTACTTC. This gives the protein CASSYRALDSYEQYF.

The chain uses TRBV6-5 and TRBJ1-1; D may be TRBD1 (5 bases). Trimming removed 6 bases at V and 5 bases at J, with 16 bases between. Germline CDR1 is MNHEY and CDR2 is SVGAGI. The CDR3 loop spans 14 amino acids. CDR3 amino acids: CASRSTWGGTEAFF. The CDR3 bases are TGTGCCAGCAGAAGTACTTGGGGGGGTACTGAAGCTTTCTTT.

The chain employs TRBV29-1 and TRBJ2-7; 9 nucleotides agree with TRBD1. The CDR3 runs 14 residues. Germline V gene sequence: CDR1 SQVTM, CDR2 ANQGSEA. The J segment lost 1 base and the V segment lost 7 bases, leaving 8 bases of the junction unmatched. Written as DNA, the CDR3 is TGCAGCGCCGGGGAAGGGACAGGGTCCTACGAGCAGTACTTC. This sequence encodes CSAGEGTGSYEQYF.

This clone was counted between two and nine times. This rearrangement joins TRBV4-1 to TRBJ1-2; D gene ambiguous. Germline CDR1 and CDR2: MGHRA and YSYEKL. V gave up 0 bases and J gave up 2 bases, with 7 bases separating them. The CDR3 is 14 amino acids. DNA for the CDR3: TGCGCCAGCAGCCAAGATTCCGTCAACTATGGCTACACCTTC. Residues: CASSQDSVNYGYTF.

CDR3 in amino acids: CASSPTNRGDTEAFF. In nucleotides, the CDR3 is TGTGCCAGCAGCCCCACCAACAGGGGAGACACTGAAGCTTTCTTT. The rearrangement links TRBV7-9 to TRBJ1-1; 7 nucleotides line up with TRBD1. V shed 5 bases and J 3 bases; nucleotides not matched to a gene: 9. The germline CDR1 and CDR2 sequences are SEHNR and FQNEAQ (reference sequence). The CDR3 is made up of 15 amino acids.

The chain carries TRBV5-1 and TRBJ2-2; 8 nucleotides align to TRBD1. CDR1 and CDR2 (germline): SGHRS, YFSETQ. Unmatched junction bases numbered 0, after V lost 1 base and J lost 1 base. The CDR3 spans 15 residues. The CDR3 DNA follows: TGCGCCAGCAGCTTGACAGGGGGGAACACCGGGGAGCTGTTTTTT. Amino acid sequence: CASSLTGGNTGELFF.

The chain uses TRBV5-1 and TRBJ2-7; TRBD1 aligns across 9 bases. From germline, CDR1 is SGHRS and CDR2 YFSETQ. The V segment lost 0 bases and the J segment 4 bases; nucleotides outside the gene matches: 8. The CDR3 spans 16 residues. CDR3 loop: CASSLAGTGIVYEQYF. CDR3 DNA: TGCGCCAGCAGCTTGGCCGGGACAGGGATAGTTTACGAGCAGTACTTC.

The chain joins TRBV7-8 to TRBJ1-1, with 10 bases that match TRBD1. Germline assignment: CDR1 SGHVS and CDR2 FQNEAQ. The CDR3 is 13 amino acids. J gave up 10 bases and V 8 bases, and 10 bases lay outside the gene matches. The CDR3 DNA reads as TGTGCCAGCGGGGACAGGGGTCTCGATACAGCTTTCTTT. Encoded protein: CASGDRGLDTAFF.

V is TRBV10-3 and J is TRBJ1-5; a possible D gene is TRBD1 (5 bases). V lost 3 bases to trimming and J lost 3 bases, with 12 bases between them. This CDR3 contains 15 residues. From germline, CDR1 is ENHRY and CDR2 SYGVKD. The CDR3 coding sequence is TGTGCCATCAGTGATGGGGGGAGTGTCAATCAGCCCCAGCATTTT. Translating it yields CAISDGGSVNQPQHF.

This clone was counted between two and nine times. The chain has TRBV10-3 and TRBJ2-1; TRBD2 matches 10 bases. CDR3 length: 15 residues. Trimming removed 2 bases from V and 6 bases from J; junction bases left unmatched: 4. Germline V gene sequence: CDR1 ENHRY, CDR2 SYGVKD. CDR3 sequence: CAISEASSGGNEQFF. The CDR3 coding sequence is TGTGCCATCAGTGAGGCCTCTAGCGGGGGCAATGAGCAGTTCTTC.

This clone was seen only a few times. The rearrangement links TRBV6-4 to TRBJ2-3; D possibly corresponds to TRBD2 (6 bases). The ends were cut back, 6 bases at V and 3 bases at J, with 13 bases in the middle. Per germline, CDR1 MRHNA and CDR2 SNTAGT. The CDR3 loop spans 14 amino acids. CDR3 coding DNA: TGTGCCAGCAGAGCCCGGGAGACGACAGATACGCAGTATTTT. It is translated as CASRARETTDTQYF.

This clone was seen only a few times. CDR3 region: CASSLTNSGNTIYF. In DNA, the CDR3 is TGTGCCAGCAGCTTAACTAACTCTGGAAACACCATATATTTT. The rearrangement joins TRBV7-9 to TRBJ1-3; D is ambiguous. Between the trimmed V and J ends, which lost 2 bases and 0 bases, there was a span of 5 bases. The CDR3 has 14 amino acids. CDR1 and CDR2 from the germline V gene are SEHNR and FQNEAQ (reference sequence).